The source of this TCR beta chain is a study of shared clonotypes between healthy human individuals. About the study: Aged between 18 and 49, the donors were two women and a few men. Broader study findings: Non-shared clonotypes had lower generation probabilities than clonotypes shared by all four sorted-subset donors. Genetic and exposure-history diversity was limited by the small donor number.

Notes on this clone: Its antigen is currently unknown. The sample contains more than one DNA sequence encoding this CDR3.

For each subset, genomic DNA was distributed in equal portions over several immunoSEQ plates. Only in-frame clones appear in the TCRdb table, and some are missing; sequencing was by immunoSEQ multiplex PCR. The sample contains 550,000 to 850,000 clones, over 60% of which appear only once. The material sequenced was memory CD4+ T cells sorted from blood. Regarding subset: CD45RA-negative fraction. The TCR originated in a woman under 40 in good health.

Here the CDR3 reads CASSPRLAGADTQYF. The CDR3 nucleotides read TGTGCCAGCAGTCCCCGACTAGCGGGAGCCGATACGCAGTATTTT. This rearrangement joins TRBV28 to TRBJ2-3; 12 nucleotides agree with TRBD2. The CDR3 totals 15 residues. Germline loops: CDR1 MDHEN, CDR2 SYDVKM. After removal of 5 bases from V and 6 bases from J, the junction contained 6 bases not matched to a gene.